These 4 T cell receptor beta chains came from one sample sequenced in a study of shared clonotypes between healthy human individuals. Terminally differentiated effector memory CD45RA+ cells were left out of the naive CD8 fraction, which was CD45RO-negative and positively selected for CCR7. Assay: immunoSEQ multiplex PCR; the TCRdb copy retains only in-frame clones and omits some. Among about 600,000 clones listed, around 95% were seen once. The sample consisted of naive CD8+ T cells sorted from blood. These receptor sequences come from a woman in her twenties or thirties in good health.

Of note for this clone: This sample also contains other DNA sequences that code for the same CDR3. The chain links TRBV28 to TRBJ2-7; 7 bases are a match to TRBD2. There are 13 residues in the CDR3. CDR1 is MDHEN and CDR2 is SYDVKM in the germline V gene. V shed 2 bases and J 2 bases; nucleotides not matched to a gene: 0. The CDR3 DNA is TGTGCCAGCAGTTTAAGCGGGACCTACGAGCAGTACTTC. The encoded protein is CASSLSGTYEQYF.

The chain carries TRBV27 and TRBJ2-7, with 8 bases aligning to TRBD2. V shed 7 bases, J shed 4 bases, and the junction held 12 bases outside the gene matches. This CDR3 spans 15 amino acids. Germline V gene sequence: CDR1 MNHEY, CDR2 SMNVEV (reference sequence). CDR3 nucleotide sequence: TGTGCCAGCACGAAGAGCGGGAGAGATTATTACGAGCAGTACTTC. It translates to CASTKSGRDYYEQYF.

This clone was seen just once. The chain uses TRBV27 and TRBJ1-5; TRBD1 aligns across 11 bases. Looked up from germline, CDR1 is MNHEY and CDR2 is SMNVEV (reference sequence). The CDR3 covers 14 residues. V lost 8 bases and J lost 2; bases outside the gene matches: 2. The CDR3 is CASGQGAGNQPQHF. The CDR3 DNA follows: TGTGCCAGCGGACAGGGGGCCGGCAATCAGCCCCAGCATTTT.

V is TRBV5-6 and J is TRBJ2-3, with D unresolved. The ends were cut back, 4 bases at V and 1 base at J, with 10 bases in the middle. The CDR3 covers 14 residues. Germline V CDR1 and CDR2: SGHDT, YYEEEE. The CDR3 loop reads CASSPTAGTDTQYF. As DNA, the CDR3 is TGTGCCAGCAGCCCGACGGCGGGCACAGATACGCAGTATTTT.